In this sample, the clone carrying this T cell receptor beta chain turned up a few times. Repertoires were generated with immunoSEQ multiplex PCR, while TCRdb's copy carries only in-frame clones and drops some. The table includes around 270,000 clones, roughly 89% detected once. The data are from a study of blood T cell repertoires in COVID-19. V was pared by 6 bases and J by 3 bases, with 12 bases between. The CDR3 totals 13 residues. Germline CDR1 reads MDHEN; CDR2 reads SYDVKM. Sequencing was performed on peripheral blood. The chain combines TRBV28 with TRBJ2-7, with D unclear. This receptor was taken from a woman in her thirties or forties who had recovered from COVID-19. This chain's CDR3 is CASRPSESYEQYF. The CDR3 DNA reads TGTGCCAGCAGACCATCGGAGAGCTACGAGCAGTACTTC.